These 22 T cell receptor beta chains originate from one sample sequenced in a study of OX40 agonist ivuxolimab in advanced cancers. Clones were read by immunoSEQ multiplex PCR, and TCRdb kept only the in-frame ones, dropping some. Of 60,000 to 85,000 clones in the sample, around 81% are singletons; the top ten hold around 2%. Here the sequenced sample was CD4+ or CD8+ T cells sorted from blood, taken in a trial of the OX40 agonist ivuxolimab. The receptors originated from an adult with an advanced solid tumor such as melanoma, head and neck, liver or kidney cancer.

The V call is TRBV27, the J call TRBJ2-2, with a weak D call TRBD1 (6 bases). Per germline, CDR1 MNHEY and CDR2 SMNVEV (reference sequence). V lost 5 bases, J lost 6 bases, and 10 bases lay in between. This CDR3 comprises 13 residues. The DNA of the CDR3 is TGTGCCAGCAGTCCCCGACAGGCCGGGGAGCTGTTTTTT. Amino acids: CASSPRQAGELFF.

V is TRBV28 and J is TRBJ1-1; 7 bases are a match to TRBD1. The CDR3 is 14 amino acids. Germline V gene sequence: CDR1 MDHEN, CDR2 SYDVKM. The ends lost 0 bases at V and 5 bases at J; junction bases unmatched: 3. The DNA of the CDR3 is TGTGCCAGCAGTTTATGGAAACAGGGGACTGAAGCTTTCTTT. Encoded protein: CASSLWKQGTEAFF.

The chain carries TRBV7-2 and TRBJ1-3; D might be TRBD1 (5 bases). Trimming left V 4 bases short and J 7 bases short, with 14 bases between. The length of the CDR3 is 14 residues. CDR1 is SGHTA, CDR2 FQGNSA, per germline. The CDR3 region is CASSSEWGTNTIYF. The CDR3 region has the DNA TGTGCCAGCAGCTCCGAATGGGGGACCAACACCATATATTTT.

The chain employs TRBV27 and TRBJ2-6; D is undetermined. This CDR3 has 14 amino acids. V was pared by 3 bases and J by 1 base, with 4 bases between. Germline CDR1 reads MNHEY; CDR2 reads SMNVEV (reference sequence). The CDR3 DNA reads TGTGCCAGCAGTTTTTATTCTGGGGCCAACGTCCTGACTTTC. The encoded protein is CASSFYSGANVLTF.

This sequence joins TRBV6-1 and TRBJ2-3; D not certain. The CDR3 is 13 residues long. Trimming pared 3 bases from V and 9 bases from J, leaving 13 bases between. Germline CDR1 reads MNHNS; CDR2 reads SASEGT. The CDR3 DNA follows: TGTGCCAGCAGTGACCTCCTAGACGAGACGCAGTATTTT. Its translation: CASSDLLDETQYF.

The chain combines TRBV5-5 with TRBJ1-5; D not certain. CDR1 is SGHKS and CDR2 is YYEKEE in the germline V gene (reference sequence). The V gene lost 1 base and the J gene lost 1 base, with 6 bases spanning the gap. This CDR3 comprises 14 residues. The CDR3 DNA follows: TGTGCCAGCAGCTTGTTAGGGAGCAATCAGCCCCAGCATTTT. Protein product: CASSLLGSNQPQHF.

The rearrangement links TRBV2 to TRBJ1-2; perhaps TRBD1 as D (5 bases). The CDR3 runs 12 residues. V was shortened by 7 bases and J by 6 bases, with 12 bases between the two germline ends. Germline CDR1 reads SNHLY; CDR2 reads FYNNEI. DNA for the CDR3: TGTGCCAGCAATAGGGGAGAAGATGGCTACACCTTC. This gives the protein CASNRGEDGYTF. The entire variable domain, with the rest obtained from reference TRBV2 and TRBJ1-2, is as follows: EPEVTQTPSHQVTQMGQEVILRCVPISNHLYFYWYRQILGQKVEFLVSFYNNEISEKSEIFDDQFSVERPDGSNFTLKIRSTKLEDSAMYFCASNRGEDGYTFGSGTRLTVV.

V gene TRBV5-4 combines with J gene TRBJ2-1; 10 nucleotides agree with TRBD2. CDR3 size: 17 residues. Germline CDR1 reads SGHNT; CDR2 reads YYREEE (reference sequence). Trimming took 0 bases from V and 7 from J; bases not matched to a gene: 10. The CDR3 spells CASSLARRLAGDNEQFF. The CDR3 DNA is TGTGCCAGCAGCTTGGCCAGGAGGCTAGCGGGAGATAATGAGCAGTTCTTC.

The V gene is TRBV7-6, the J gene TRBJ2-1; 9 positions match TRBD2. Germline trimming cut 2 bases from V and 5 bases from J; bases unmatched to any gene: 7. The CDR3 runs to 16 residues. Germline V gives CDR1 SGHVS, CDR2 FNYEAQ. CDR3 in DNA: TGTGCCAGCAGCTTACGGGGGACTAGCAGCCACAATGAGCAGTTCTTC. This encodes CASSLRGTSSHNEQFF. Drawing the rest from reference TRBV7-6 and TRBJ2-1, the complete variable domain is GAGVSQSPRYKVTKRGQDVALRCDPISGHVSLYWYRQALGQGPEFLTYFNYEAQQDKSGLPNDRFSAERPEGSISTLTIQRTEQRDSAMYRCASSLRGTSSHNEQFFGPGTRLTVL.

CDR3 nucleotides: TGTGCCAGCAGCTACCGACTGGCGACCGGGGAGCTGTTTTTT. Its translation is CASSYRLATGELFF. The rearrangement joins TRBV28 to TRBJ2-2; D gene unclear. The CDR3 is 14 residues long. Trimming removed 6 bases from V and 5 bases from J, with 13 bases in between. Germline V CDR1 and CDR2: MDHEN, SYDVKM.

This clone was seen more than once but under ten times. The chain employs TRBV27 and TRBJ2-1; 13 bases match TRBD2. CDR1 is MNHEY and CDR2 is SMNVEV in the germline V gene (reference sequence). The CDR3 covers 16 residues. V shed 6 bases, J shed 2 bases, and the junction held 4 bases outside the gene matches. The CDR3 DNA is TGTGCCAGCAGAACTAGCGGGGGGGTGCCCTACAATGAGCAGTTCTTC. Its translation is CASRTSGGVPYNEQFF.

CDR3 DNA: TGTGCCAGCAGGAGGGACAGAACCGGGGAGCTGTTTTTT. Protein: CASRRDRTGELFF. The chain employs TRBV6-6 and TRBJ2-2; TRBD1 matches at 7 bases. The CDR3 runs 13 residues. Germline CDR1 MNHNY, CDR2 SVGAGI (reference sequence). Trimming cost V 6 bases and J 5 bases; bases outside gene matches: 3.

This chain links TRBV30 with TRBJ2-2; D is unclear. Germline V gene sequence: CDR1 GTSNPN, CDR2 SVGIG (reference sequence). The CDR3 runs 14 residues. Trimming removed 0 bases from V and 4 bases from J, with 9 bases in between. CDR3 residues: CAWSVTALTGELFF. The CDR3 nucleotides are TGTGCCTGGAGTGTAACAGCGCTCACCGGGGAGCTGTTTTTT.

V usage is TRBV7-2 and J usage is TRBJ1-2, with D maybe TRBD1 (5 bases). Looked up from germline, CDR1 is SGHTA and CDR2 is FQGNSA. The CDR3 covers 14 residues. V dropped 4 bases and J dropped 4 bases, with 13 bases sitting between them. The CDR3 nucleotides read TGTGCCAGCAGCTGGGATTCTGGGGCCTATGGCTACACCTTC. Its protein product is CASSWDSGAYGYTF.

V usage is TRBV7-3 and J usage is TRBJ1-5; D remains ambiguous. In germline, CDR1 is SGHTA, CDR2 FQGTGA. Trimming shortened V by 4 bases and J by 9 bases, and 10 bases separated the two germline ends. This CDR3 region has 12 residues. The CDR3 loop is CASSYPQTPQHF. The CDR3 DNA is TGTGCCAGCAGCTACCCACAGACGCCCCAGCATTTT.

The chain employs TRBV6-5 and TRBJ1-1; 8 positions agree with TRBD1. The germline V gene encodes CDR1 MNHEY and CDR2 SVGAGI. This CDR3 contains 15 residues. J gave up 3 bases and V 8 bases, and 11 bases lay outside the gene matches. The CDR3 DNA is TGTGCCAGCCTCAGCAGGGGGCGAAGGGACACTGAAGCTTTCTTT. This sequence encodes CASLSRGRRDTEAFF.

The chain joins TRBV19 to TRBJ2-1; 12 bases align to TRBD1. The CDR3 is made up of 15 amino acids. V trimming: 5 bases; J trimming: 7 bases; junction bases outside the gene matches: 6. Germline V gene sequence: CDR1 LNHDA, CDR2 SQIVND (reference sequence). The chain's CDR3 is CASSWDRGPENEQFF. CDR3 bases: TGTGCCAGTAGTTGGGACAGGGGGCCAGAAAATGAGCAGTTCTTC.

The gene calls are TRBV28 and TRBJ1-4, with 9 nucleotides matching TRBD1. The junction had 6 bases not matched to a gene; V was cut back by 2 bases and J by 8 bases. CDR3 size: 15 residues. Germline lookup yields CDR1 MDHEN and CDR2 SYDVKM. The CDR3, as DNA: TGTGCCAGCAGTTTACGGACAGGGGTTCGGGAAAAACTGTTTTTT. Its translation is CASSLRTGVREKLFF.

This sequence joins TRBV7-9 and TRBJ2-3; D is perhaps TRBD2 (5 bases). With 4 bases removed from V and 4 bases from J, the gap between germline ends came to 15 bases. Per germline, CDR1 SEHNR and CDR2 FQNEAQ (reference sequence). The CDR3 sequence is 15 residues long. The CDR3 reads CASSYRGGDADTQYF. The CDR3 bases are TGTGCCAGCAGCTACCGGGGTGGAGATGCAGATACGCAGTATTTT.

The rearrangement links TRBV5-1 to TRBJ2-7; no clear D gene. This CDR3 region has 14 residues. V was trimmed by 0 bases and J by 3 bases, leaving 10 bases between them. Germline lookup yields CDR1 SGHRS and CDR2 YFSETQ. The CDR3 bases are TGCGCCAGCAGCTTGGCCTCACAGATCTACGAGCAGTACTTC. This encodes CASSLASQIYEQYF.

The chain combines TRBV19 with TRBJ1-5; no definite D call. CDR1 is LNHDA and CDR2 is SQIVND in the germline V gene (reference sequence). The CDR3 contains 15 residues. V lost 3 bases and J lost 6, with 15 bases in between. In DNA form, the CDR3 reads TGTGCCAGTAGTATTGGTTCGGACTCGCTTCAGCCCCAGCATTTT. This gives the protein CASSIGSDSLQPQHF.

This chain joins TRBV9 and TRBJ1-2; perhaps TRBD1 as D (6 bases). CDR3 size: 16 residues. Germline values: CDR1 SGDLS, CDR2 YYNGEE. Trimming took off 0 bases at V and 0 bases at J, with 12 bases between the two ends. CDR3: CASSVDEQGANYGYTF. The CDR3 DNA reads TGTGCCAGCAGCGTAGACGAACAGGGAGCTAACTATGGCTACACCTTC.